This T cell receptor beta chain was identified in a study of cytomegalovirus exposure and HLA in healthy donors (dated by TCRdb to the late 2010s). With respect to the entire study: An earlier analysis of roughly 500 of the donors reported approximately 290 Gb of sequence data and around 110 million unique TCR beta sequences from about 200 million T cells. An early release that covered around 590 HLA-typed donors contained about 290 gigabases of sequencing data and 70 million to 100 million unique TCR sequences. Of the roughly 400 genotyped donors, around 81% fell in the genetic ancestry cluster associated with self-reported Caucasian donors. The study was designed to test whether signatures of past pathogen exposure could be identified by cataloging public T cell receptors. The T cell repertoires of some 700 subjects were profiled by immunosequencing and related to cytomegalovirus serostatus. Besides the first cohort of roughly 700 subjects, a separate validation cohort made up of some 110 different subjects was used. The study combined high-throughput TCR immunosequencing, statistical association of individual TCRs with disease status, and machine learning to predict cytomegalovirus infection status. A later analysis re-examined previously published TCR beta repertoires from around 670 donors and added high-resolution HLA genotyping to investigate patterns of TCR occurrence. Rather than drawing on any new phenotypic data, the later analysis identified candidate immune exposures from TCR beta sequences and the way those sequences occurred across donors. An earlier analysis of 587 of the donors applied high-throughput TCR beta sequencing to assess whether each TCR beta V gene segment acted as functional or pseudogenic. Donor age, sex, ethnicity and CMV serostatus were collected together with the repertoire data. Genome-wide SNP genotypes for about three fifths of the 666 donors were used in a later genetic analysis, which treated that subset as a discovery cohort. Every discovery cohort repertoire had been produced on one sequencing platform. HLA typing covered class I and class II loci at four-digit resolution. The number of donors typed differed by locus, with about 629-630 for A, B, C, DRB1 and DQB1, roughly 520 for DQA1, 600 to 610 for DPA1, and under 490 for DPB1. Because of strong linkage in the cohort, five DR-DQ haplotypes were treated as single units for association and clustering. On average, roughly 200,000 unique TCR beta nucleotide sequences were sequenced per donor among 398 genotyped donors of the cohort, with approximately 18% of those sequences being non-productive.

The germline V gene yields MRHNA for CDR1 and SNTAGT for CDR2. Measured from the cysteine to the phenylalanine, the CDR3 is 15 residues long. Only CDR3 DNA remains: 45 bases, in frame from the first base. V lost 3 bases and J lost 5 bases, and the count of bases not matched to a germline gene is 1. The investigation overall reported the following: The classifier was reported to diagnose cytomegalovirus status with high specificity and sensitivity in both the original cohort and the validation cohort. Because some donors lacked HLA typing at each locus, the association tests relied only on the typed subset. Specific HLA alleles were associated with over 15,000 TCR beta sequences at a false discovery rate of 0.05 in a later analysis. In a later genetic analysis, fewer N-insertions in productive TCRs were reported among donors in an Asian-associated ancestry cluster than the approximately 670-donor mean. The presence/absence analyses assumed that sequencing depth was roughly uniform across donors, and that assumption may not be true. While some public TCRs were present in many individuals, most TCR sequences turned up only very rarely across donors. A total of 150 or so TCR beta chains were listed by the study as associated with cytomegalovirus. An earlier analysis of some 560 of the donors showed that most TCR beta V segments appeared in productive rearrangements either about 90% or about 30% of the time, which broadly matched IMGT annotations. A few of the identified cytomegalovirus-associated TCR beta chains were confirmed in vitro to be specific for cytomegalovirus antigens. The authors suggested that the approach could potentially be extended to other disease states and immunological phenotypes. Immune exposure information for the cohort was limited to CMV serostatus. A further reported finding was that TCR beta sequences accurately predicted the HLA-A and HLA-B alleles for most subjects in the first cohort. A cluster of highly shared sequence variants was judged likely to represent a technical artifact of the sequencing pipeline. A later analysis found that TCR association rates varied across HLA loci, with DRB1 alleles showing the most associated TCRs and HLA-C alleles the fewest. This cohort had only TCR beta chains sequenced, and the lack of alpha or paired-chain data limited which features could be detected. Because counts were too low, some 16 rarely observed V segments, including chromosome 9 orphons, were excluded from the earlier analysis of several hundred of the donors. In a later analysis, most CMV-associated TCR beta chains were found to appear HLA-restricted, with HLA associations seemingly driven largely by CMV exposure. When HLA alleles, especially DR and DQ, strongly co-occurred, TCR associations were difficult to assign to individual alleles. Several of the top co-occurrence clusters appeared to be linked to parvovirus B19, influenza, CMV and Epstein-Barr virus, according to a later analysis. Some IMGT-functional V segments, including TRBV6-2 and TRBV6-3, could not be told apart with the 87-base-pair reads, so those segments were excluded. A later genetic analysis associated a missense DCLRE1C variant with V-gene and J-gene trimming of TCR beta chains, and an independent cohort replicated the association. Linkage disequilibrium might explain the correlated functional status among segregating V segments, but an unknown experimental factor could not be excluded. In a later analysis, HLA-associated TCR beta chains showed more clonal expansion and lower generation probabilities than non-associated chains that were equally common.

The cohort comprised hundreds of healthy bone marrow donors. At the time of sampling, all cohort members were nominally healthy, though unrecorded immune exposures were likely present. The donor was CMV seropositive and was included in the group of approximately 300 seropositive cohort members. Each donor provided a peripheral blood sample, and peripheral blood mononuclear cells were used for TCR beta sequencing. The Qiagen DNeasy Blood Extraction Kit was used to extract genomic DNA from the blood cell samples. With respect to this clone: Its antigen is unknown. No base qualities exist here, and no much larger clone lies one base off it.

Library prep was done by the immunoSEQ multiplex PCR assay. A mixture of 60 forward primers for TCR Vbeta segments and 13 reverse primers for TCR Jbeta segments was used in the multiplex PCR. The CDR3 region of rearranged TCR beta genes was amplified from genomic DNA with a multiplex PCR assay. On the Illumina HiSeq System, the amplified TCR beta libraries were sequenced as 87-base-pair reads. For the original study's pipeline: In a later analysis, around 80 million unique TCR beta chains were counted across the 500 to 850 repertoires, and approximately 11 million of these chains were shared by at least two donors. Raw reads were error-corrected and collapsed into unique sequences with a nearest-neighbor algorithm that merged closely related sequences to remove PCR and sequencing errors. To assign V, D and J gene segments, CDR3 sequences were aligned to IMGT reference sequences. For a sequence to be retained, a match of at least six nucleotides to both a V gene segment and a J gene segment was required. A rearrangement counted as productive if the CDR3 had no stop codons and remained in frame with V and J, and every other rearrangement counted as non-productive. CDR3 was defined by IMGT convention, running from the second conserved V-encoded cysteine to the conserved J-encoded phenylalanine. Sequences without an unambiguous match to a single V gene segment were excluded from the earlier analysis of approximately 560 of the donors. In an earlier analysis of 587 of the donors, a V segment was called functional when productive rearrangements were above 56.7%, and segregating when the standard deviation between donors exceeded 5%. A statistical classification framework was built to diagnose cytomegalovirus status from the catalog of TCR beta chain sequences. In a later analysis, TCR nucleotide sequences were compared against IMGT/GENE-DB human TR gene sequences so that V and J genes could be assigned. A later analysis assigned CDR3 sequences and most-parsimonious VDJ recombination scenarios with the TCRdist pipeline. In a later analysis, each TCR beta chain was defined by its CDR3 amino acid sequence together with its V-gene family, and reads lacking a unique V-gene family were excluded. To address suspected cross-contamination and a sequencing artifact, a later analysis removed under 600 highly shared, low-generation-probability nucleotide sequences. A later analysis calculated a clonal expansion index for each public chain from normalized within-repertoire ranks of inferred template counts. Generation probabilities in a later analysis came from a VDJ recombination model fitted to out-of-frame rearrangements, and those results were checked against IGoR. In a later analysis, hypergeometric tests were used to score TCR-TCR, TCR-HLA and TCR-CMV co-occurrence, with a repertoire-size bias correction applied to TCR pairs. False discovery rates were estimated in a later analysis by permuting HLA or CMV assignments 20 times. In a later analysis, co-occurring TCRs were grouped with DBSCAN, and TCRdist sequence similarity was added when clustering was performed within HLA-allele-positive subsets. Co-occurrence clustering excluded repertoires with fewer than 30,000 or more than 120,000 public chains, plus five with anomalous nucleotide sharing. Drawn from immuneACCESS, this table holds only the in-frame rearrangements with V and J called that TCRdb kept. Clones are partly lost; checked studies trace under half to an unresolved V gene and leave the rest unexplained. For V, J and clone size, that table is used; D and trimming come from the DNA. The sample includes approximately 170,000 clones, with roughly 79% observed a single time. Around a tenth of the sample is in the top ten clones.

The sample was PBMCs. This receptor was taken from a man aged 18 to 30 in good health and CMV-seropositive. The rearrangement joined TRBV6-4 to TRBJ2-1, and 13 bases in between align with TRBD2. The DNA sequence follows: TGTGCCAGCAGTGAGGGGACTAGCGGGGACAATGAGCAGTTCTTC. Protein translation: CASSEGTSGDNEQFF.